This passage covers 17 T cell receptor beta chains from one sample sequenced in a study of blood T cells in healthy people across ages. Using a J-beta primer mix together with a sample-barcoded 5' primer, a second PCR was run for about 6 to 11 cycles. TCRdb reprocessed the 5' RACE reads with MiXCR, giving one entry per CDR3 protein. The sample consists of over a million distinct CDR3 sequences, around two fifths of them appearing once. The material sequenced was blood. Receptors originate from a woman aged 18-29 years in good health.

The V gene is TRBV18, the J gene TRBJ2-5; D is uncertain. Germline V gives CDR1 KGHSH, CDR2 LQKENI. This CDR3 has 16 residues. With 0 bases removed from V and 4 bases from J, the gap between germline ends came to 15 bases. CDR3 nucleotides: TGTGCCAGCTCACCACCGATAGTTCTGGGTGGAGAGACCCAGTACTTC. It encodes CASSPPIVLGGETQYF.

This clonotype was seen many times. V usage is TRBV29-1 and J usage is TRBJ2-1; the match to TRBD1 covers 7 bases. CDR3 length: 14 residues. The germline CDR1 and CDR2 sequences are SQVTM and ANQGSEA. Trimming at V came to 5 bases and at J to 3 bases, leaving 7 bases not matched to a gene. Here the CDR3 reads CSVLLTGYYNEQFF. The CDR3 region has the DNA TGCAGCGTTTTGCTGACAGGGTACTACAATGAGCAGTTCTTC.

The V call is TRBV12-3 or TRBV12-4, the J call TRBJ1-6; D possibly corresponds to TRBD1 (5 bases). This CDR3 has 16 amino acids. Trimming stripped 8 bases from V and 5 bases from J, with 19 bases between. The CDR3 loop reads CASSFGGGHNNSPLHF. CDR3 coding DNA: TGTGCCAGCTCTTTCGGGGGTGGTCACAATAATTCACCCCTCCACTTT.

CDR3 amino acids: CASSEAYQRDTQYF. Here the CDR3 DNA reads TGTGCCAGCAGTGAAGCGTACCAAAGGGATACGCAGTATTTT. The rearrangement links TRBV6-1 to TRBJ2-3; D ambiguous. Trimming cost V 0 bases and J 6 bases, with 10 bases left between them. The CDR3 is made up of 14 amino acids. Germline values: CDR1 MNHNS, CDR2 SASEGT.

This clonotype was seen only a few times. V gene TRBV5-1 combines with J gene TRBJ2-3, with 7 bases fitting TRBD1. Losses at the gene ends were 5 bases for V and 0 bases for J; bases not matched to a gene: 3. There are 14 residues in the CDR3. The germline V gene has CDR1 SGHRS and CDR2 YFSETQ. This chain's CDR3 is CASSPDRSTDTQYF. The CDR3 DNA reads TGCGCCAGCAGTCCGGACAGGAGCACAGATACGCAGTATTTT.

The V call is TRBV10-2, the J call TRBJ2-4, with 13 bases identical to TRBD2. The J call may be faulty, since TRBJ2-7 better matches the DNA end. The CDR3 loop spans 17 amino acids. Per germline, CDR1 WSHSY and CDR2 SAAADI. CDR3 sequence (DNA): TGCGCCAGCAGCTCAGGGACTAGCGGGACGCGGGCGGCCGAGCAGTACTTC. Its protein product is CASSSGTSGTRAAEQYF.

Only one count was recorded for this clonotype. The chain uses TRBV30 and TRBJ2-7, with 8 positions matching TRBD1. Trimming cost V 3 bases and J 3 bases; bases outside gene matches: 4. Per the germline V gene, CDR1 is GTSNPN and CDR2 is SVGIG (reference sequence). The CDR3 totals 13 residues. CDR3 loop: CAWRTTGVYEQYF. The CDR3 DNA sequence: TGTGCCTGGAGGACGACAGGGGTCTACGAGCAGTACTTC.

About this clonotype: One end of the junction does not line up with germline, which may come from a read error. This chain joins TRBV6-2 or TRBV6-3 and TRBJ2-3, with D maybe TRBD2 (5 bases). CDR3 size: 16 residues. Per germline, CDR1 MNHEY and CDR2 SVGEGT. Here the CDR3 reads CVSSYDERATTDTQYF. The CDR3 DNA follows: TGTGTCAGCAGTTATGACGAGAGGGCGACGACAGATACGCAGTATTTT.

The chain is built from TRBV12-5 and TRBJ2-1, with D perhaps being TRBD1 or TRBD2 (6 bases each). The CDR3 has 15 residues. V lost 1 base and J lost 5, with 12 bases in between. Germline lookup yields CDR1 LGHNT and CDR2 FRNRAP. CDR3 region: CASGLGLGGNNEQFF. The DNA for the CDR3 is TGTGCTAGTGGTTTGGGACTAGGGGGGAACAATGAGCAGTTCTTC.

This clonotype was counted a single time. The chain has TRBV5-1 and TRBJ1-4; TRBD1 matches 8 bases. This CDR3 has 18 residues. Looked up from germline, CDR1 is SGHRS and CDR2 is YFSETQ. The V segment lost 0 bases and the J segment 10 bases; nucleotides outside the gene matches: 17. This chain's CDR3 is CASSLEVQITGTGGKLFF. In DNA form, the CDR3 reads TGCGCCAGCAGCTTGGAGGTCCAAATAACCGGGACAGGTGGAAAACTGTTTTTT.

This clonotype was picked up a small number of times. The rearrangement links TRBV12-3 or TRBV12-4 to TRBJ2-5; TRBD1 aligns across 8 bases. V trimming: 6 bases; J trimming: 1 base; junction bases outside the gene matches: 4. The CDR3 extends over 14 amino acids. The CDR3 nucleotides read TGTGCCAGCAGCTGGACAGGGCTCCAAGAGACCCAGTACTTC. This codes for CASSWTGLQETQYF.

J is TRBJ2-1 and V is TRBV29-1; D is perhaps TRBD2 (6 bases). Germline V gives CDR1 SQVTM, CDR2 ANQGSEA. CDR3 length: 11 residues. The V end lost 6 bases, the J end lost 6 bases, and 9 bases lay between the germline ends. The CDR3 protein is CSVGLINEQFF. The CDR3 DNA is TGCAGCGTCGGACTAATCAATGAGCAGTTCTTC.

The chain combines TRBV4-2 with TRBJ2-1; D gene uncertain. Trimming took 3 bases from V and 9 from J, leaving 15 bases between them. The CDR3 runs 14 residues. Germline lookup yields CDR1 LGHNA and CDR2 YNFKEQ. The DNA for the CDR3 is TGTGCCAGCAGCCAGTCTGACCGAGGCGCTGAGCAGTTCTTC. It translates to CASSQSDRGAEQFF.

The V gene is TRBV11-3, the J gene TRBJ2-1, with D tentatively TRBD2 (5 bases). The germline V gene has CDR1 SGHNT and CDR2 YENEEA. This CDR3 spans 14 amino acids. V dropped 2 bases and J dropped 4 bases, with 9 bases sitting between them. CDR3 DNA: TGTGCCAGCAGCTTAACCGGGGTTTACAATGAGCAGTTCTTC. It specifies CASSLTGVYNEQFF.

This clonotype showed up just a few times. This chain joins TRBV3-1 and TRBJ2-2; 11 bases align to TRBD2. With 7 bases clipped from V and 10 bases from J, the junction kept 8 bases outside the gene matches. The CDR3 is made up of 14 amino acids. Looked up from germline, CDR1 is LGHDT and CDR2 is YNNKEL (reference sequence). In DNA, the CDR3 is TGTGCCAGCACTGAGACTAGCGGGGTGAAGGAGCTGTTTTTT. It yields the protein CASTETSGVKELFF.

This clonotype was observed at least ten times. The CDR3, as DNA: TGTGCCAGCAGTTACGGGCACGATCAGCCCCAGCATTTT. Translating gives CASSYGHDQPQHF. The V gene is TRBV6-6, the J gene TRBJ1-5, with D unclear. Germline lookup yields CDR1 MNHNY and CDR2 SVGAGI (reference sequence). The CDR3 loop spans 13 amino acids. Trimming stripped 2 bases from V and 5 bases from J, with 7 bases between.

The genes are TRBV6-6 and TRBJ1-5, with TRBD1 matching 12 bases. The germline V gene has CDR1 MNHNY and CDR2 SVGAGI (reference sequence). The ends lost 9 bases at V and 4 bases at J; junction bases unmatched: 7. This CDR3 has 15 amino acids. CDR3 protein: CASNPGQGANQPQHF. As DNA, the CDR3 is TGTGCCAGTAACCCGGGACAGGGGGCGAATCAGCCCCAGCATTTT.